The T cell receptor (beta chain) under discussion was sequenced for a study of beta chain features in type 1 diabetes. Study context: Sorted cells examined across all samples numbered 107,917,701. Study observations and caveats: Since sequencing was performed on cDNA, cells with high TCR expression could be over-represented.

About this clone: Antigen unknown.

Expressed TCRB transcripts were sequenced, since all the RNA that had been isolated was reverse transcribed. Measured with immunoSEQ multiplex PCR; TCRdb has only the in-frame clones, and not every one. The sample holds hundreds of thousands of clones, 10% to 15% seen once. Trimming took 5 bases from V and 5 from J; bases not matched to a gene: 10. CDR3 length: 16 amino acids. Germline V gives CDR1 SGHDT, CDR2 YYEEEE. The chain joins TRBV5-6 to TRBJ1-5, with 10 positions matching TRBD1. The sample taken for sequencing was naive CD4+ T cells from blood. The clonotype comes from a man aged 18 to 30 in good health. The CDR3 DNA reads TGTGCCAGCAGTTCCGGGACAGGGGCCGTCTATCAGCCCCAGCATTTT. It translates to CASSSGTGAVYQPQHF.